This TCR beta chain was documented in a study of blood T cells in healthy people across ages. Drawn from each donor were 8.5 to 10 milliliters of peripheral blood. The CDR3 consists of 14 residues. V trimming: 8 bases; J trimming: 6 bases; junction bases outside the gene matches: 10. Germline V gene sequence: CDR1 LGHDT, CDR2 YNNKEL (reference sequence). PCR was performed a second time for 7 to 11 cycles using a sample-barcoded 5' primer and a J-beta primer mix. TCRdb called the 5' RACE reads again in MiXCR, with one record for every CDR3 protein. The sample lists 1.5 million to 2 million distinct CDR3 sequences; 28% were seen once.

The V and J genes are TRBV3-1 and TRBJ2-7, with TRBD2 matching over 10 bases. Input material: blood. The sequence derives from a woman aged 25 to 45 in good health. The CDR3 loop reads CASGNLAGVREQYF. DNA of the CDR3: TGTGCCAGCGGCAATCTAGCGGGAGTTCGCGAGCAGTACTTC.